These T cell receptor beta chains were read from a single sample in a study of long-term antiretroviral therapy in people with HIV. The protocol was immunoSEQ multiplex PCR, while the TCRdb copy is restricted to in-frame clones and leaves out a portion. The data contain 25,000 to 30,000 clones, around 83% of them singletons. Sequenced material: unsorted PBMCs, taken 0.4 years after starting antiretroviral therapy. These TCRs come from a man younger than 35 with HIV. CDR3s include the opening cysteine and the closing phenylalanine or tryptophan. The D gene is left open where the match is weak. The listing skips clone size in some rows; elsewhere it reads once, few, many or a size class.

cdr3_nt: TGTGCCAGCAGCCAAGGCTACTACGAGCAGTACTTC
cdr3_aa: CASSQGYYEQYF
clone_size: .
v_call: TRBV14
d_call: .
j_call: TRBJ2-7

cdr3_nt: TGTGCCAGCAGCTTAGAACGGGACCCCCCTGAAGCTTTCTTT
cdr3_aa: CASSLERDPPEAFF
clone_size: .
v_call: TRBV7-9
d_call: .
j_call: TRBJ1-1

cdr3_nt: TGTGCCAGCAGCCGTGGCACAGGGACCACTGAAGCTTTCTTT
cdr3_aa: CASSRGTGTTEAFF
clone_size: .
v_call: TRBV7-9
d_call: .
j_call: TRBJ1-1

cdr3_nt: TGTGCCAGCAGTGAAATGGGACCGAATGAGCAGTTCTTC
cdr3_aa: CASSEMGPNEQFF
clone_size: .
v_call: TRBV2
d_call: .
j_call: TRBJ2-1

cdr3_nt: TGTGCCAGCAGTTACGGTAGTGCAGGGGGATCTGGCTACACCTTC
cdr3_aa: CASSYGSAGGSGYTF
clone_size: .
v_call: TRBV6-5
d_call: TRBD1
j_call: TRBJ1-2

cdr3_nt: TGTGCCAGCAGTTATGGGGGTAACACTGAAGCTTTCTTT
cdr3_aa: CASSYGGNTEAFF
clone_size: .
v_call: TRBV6-5
d_call: .
j_call: TRBJ1-1

cdr3_nt: TGTGCCAGCAGTTTAATAGAGAGCACAGATACGCAGTATTTT
cdr3_aa: CASSLIESTDTQYF
clone_size: .
v_call: TRBV27
d_call: .
j_call: TRBJ2-3

cdr3_nt: TGTGCCAGCAGCTCACCAAACCTGGACAGGAGGGATACGCAGTATTTT
cdr3_aa: CASSSPNLDRRDTQYF
clone_size: .
v_call: TRBV7-9
d_call: TRBD1
j_call: TRBJ2-3

cdr3_nt: TGTGCCAGCAGCCCCAGATTGGGGGAGCAGTACTTC
cdr3_aa: CASSPRLGEQYF
clone_size: .
v_call: TRBV11-3
d_call: .
j_call: TRBJ2-7

cdr3_nt: TGCGCCAGCAGCCTACCTGGACAGGGGAGAGAGCAGTACTTC
cdr3_aa: CASSLPGQGREQYF
clone_size: .
v_call: TRBV4-1
d_call: TRBD1
j_call: TRBJ2-7

cdr3_nt: TGTGCCAGCAGCTTTGGACTAGCGGGAGGGCCCTCCTACAATGAGCAGTTCTTC
cdr3_aa: CASSFGLAGGPSYNEQFF
clone_size: .
v_call: TRBV11-2
d_call: TRBD2
j_call: TRBJ2-1

cdr3_nt: TGTGCCAGCAGCTTAGTAGCGGCAAGCTCCTACAATGAGCAGTTCTTC
cdr3_aa: CASSLVAASSYNEQFF
clone_size: .
v_call: TRBV7-6
d_call: .
j_call: TRBJ2-1

cdr3_nt: TGTGCCAGCAGCGGACCCGGAGAGGCAACTAATGAAAAACTGTTTTTT
cdr3_aa: CASSGPGEATNEKLFF
clone_size: .
v_call: TRBV7-9
d_call: .
j_call: TRBJ1-4

cdr3_nt: TGTGCCAGCAGTTACTCAGGGGACAGTTATCAGCCCCAGCATTTT
cdr3_aa: CASSYSGDSYQPQHF
clone_size: .
v_call: TRBV6-5
d_call: TRBD1
j_call: TRBJ1-5

cdr3_nt: TGTGCCAGCAGCCCCCCGGGACCCTCCTCTAACTATGGCTACACCTTC
cdr3_aa: CASSPPGPSSNYGYTF
clone_size: .
v_call: TRBV9
d_call: .
j_call: TRBJ1-2

cdr3_nt: TGTGCCAGCTCCGGGGCAGAGCGGGGCCCCGCCAATACGCAGTATTTT
cdr3_aa: CASSGAERGPANTQYF
clone_size: once
v_call: TRBV18
d_call: TRBD2
j_call: TRBJ2-3

cdr3_nt: TGTGCCACCAGCAGAGATAACCTAGGGGCGGAGCAGTACTTC
cdr3_aa: CATSRDNLGAEQYF
clone_size: .
v_call: TRBV15
d_call: .
j_call: TRBJ2-7

cdr3_nt: TGTGCCAGCAGCCTCGGACGGGCTGAAGCTTTCTTT
cdr3_aa: CASSLGRAEAFF
clone_size: .
v_call: TRBV5-4
d_call: .
j_call: TRBJ1-1

cdr3_nt: TGTGCCAGTAGTATGCGTGGGGGGCTTAATGATGAGCAGTTCTTC
cdr3_aa: CASSMRGGLNDEQFF
clone_size: once
v_call: TRBV19
d_call: .
j_call: TRBJ2-1

cdr3_nt: TGTGCCAGTAGCAGGGGACAGCTCTCTGGAAACACCATATATTTT
cdr3_aa: CASSRGQLSGNTIYF
clone_size: .
v_call: TRBV19
d_call: TRBD1
j_call: TRBJ1-3

cdr3_nt: TGTGCCAGCAGCTTGAAAATCACGGCAGATACGCAGTATTTT
cdr3_aa: CASSLKITADTQYF
clone_size: .
v_call: TRBV11-2
d_call: .
j_call: TRBJ2-3

cdr3_nt: TGTGCCAGCAGCCCCACCGGATCTAGCACAGATACGCAGTATTTT
cdr3_aa: CASSPTGSSTDTQYF
clone_size: .
v_call: TRBV7-9
d_call: .
j_call: TRBJ2-3

cdr3_nt: TGTGCCAGTAGTATCCAATCCCAGGGGTCCATCTACGAGCAGTACTTC
cdr3_aa: CASSIQSQGSIYEQYF
clone_size: .
v_call: TRBV19
d_call: .
j_call: TRBJ2-7

cdr3_nt: TGTGCCAGCTCACCCCCGGGAACCTACGAGCAGTACTTC
cdr3_aa: CASSPPGTYEQYF
clone_size: .
v_call: TRBV18
d_call: .
j_call: TRBJ2-7

cdr3_nt: TGTGCCAGCAGCTCAGGGGTAGACAATGAGCAGTTCTTC
cdr3_aa: CASSSGVDNEQFF
clone_size: .
v_call: TRBV27
d_call: .
j_call: TRBJ2-1

cdr3_nt: TGTGCCAGCAGTTACTCGGGCTACAATCAGCCCCAGCATTTT
cdr3_aa: CASSYSGYNQPQHF
clone_size: few
v_call: TRBV6-5
d_call: .
j_call: TRBJ1-5

cdr3_nt: TGTGCCAGCAGTTTTCCCACATCAGGACAGGGAATAGGAGGCTACGAGCAGTACTTC
cdr3_aa: CASSFPTSGQGIGGYEQYF
clone_size: once
v_call: TRBV28
d_call: TRBD1
j_call: TRBJ2-7

cdr3_nt: TGCGCCAGCAGCCAGCATAAGGTGGAGCAGCCCCAGCATTTT
cdr3_aa: CASSQHKVEQPQHF
clone_size: .
v_call: TRBV4-1
d_call: .
j_call: TRBJ1-5

cdr3_nt: TGTGCCAGCAGCGCGGAACAGGGGTCCATTGGGGAAAACATTCAGTACTTC
cdr3_aa: CASSAEQGSIGENIQYF
clone_size: .
v_call: TRBV9
d_call: TRBD1
j_call: TRBJ2-4

cdr3_nt: TGTGCCAGCAGCGTAGGGGGACCCGGTGAAGCTTTCTTT
cdr3_aa: CASSVGGPGEAFF
clone_size: .
v_call: TRBV9
d_call: .
j_call: TRBJ1-1

cdr3_nt: TGTGCCAGTAGTTCCCTGGGGCTATCCTACGAGCAGTACTTC
cdr3_aa: CASSSLGLSYEQYF
clone_size: .
v_call: TRBV19
d_call: .
j_call: TRBJ2-7

cdr3_nt: TGTGCCACCAGCAGGGGGGGAGAGAACACTGAAGCTTTCTTT
cdr3_aa: CATSRGGENTEAFF
clone_size: .
v_call: TRBV15
d_call: .
j_call: TRBJ1-1

cdr3_nt: TGTGCTAGTGGTTTGTCCCGGACAGGATGGAACACTGAAGCTTTCTTT
cdr3_aa: CASGLSRTGWNTEAFF
clone_size: few
v_call: TRBV12-5
d_call: TRBD1
j_call: TRBJ1-1

cdr3_nt: TGTGCCAGCAGCTTACAGGAAGGGGCCATAAACGAGCAGTACTTC
cdr3_aa: CASSLQEGAINEQYF
clone_size: .
v_call: TRBV7-9
d_call: .
j_call: TRBJ2-7

cdr3_nt: TGTGCCAGCATCGGATACACAGATACGCAGTATTTT
cdr3_aa: CASIGYTDTQYF
clone_size: .
v_call: TRBV7-9
d_call: .
j_call: TRBJ2-3

cdr3_nt: TGCGCCAGCAGCCAAGATAGGGGACACTCCTACGAGCAGTACTTC
cdr3_aa: CASSQDRGHSYEQYF
clone_size: .
v_call: TRBV4-1
d_call: .
j_call: TRBJ2-7

cdr3_nt: TGTGCCAGTAGTGTGACAGGGGGCGTCACTGAAGCTTTCTTT
cdr3_aa: CASSVTGGVTEAFF
clone_size: .
v_call: TRBV19
d_call: TRBD1
j_call: TRBJ1-1

cdr3_nt: TGTGCCAGCAGCTTGGGGGTGGAGGATTGGTCGTACTACGAGCAGTACTTC
cdr3_aa: CASSLGVEDWSYYEQYF
clone_size: once
v_call: TRBV5-4
d_call: .
j_call: TRBJ2-7

cdr3_nt: TGTGCCAGCAGCTTACCCCAAGAGACCCAGTACTTC
cdr3_aa: CASSLPQETQYF
clone_size: .
v_call: TRBV7-6
d_call: .
j_call: TRBJ2-5

cdr3_nt: TGTGCCAGCGGGGACAGCGGAAACACCATATATTTT
cdr3_aa: CASGDSGNTIYF
clone_size: few
v_call: TRBV2
d_call: TRBD1
j_call: TRBJ1-3

cdr3_nt: TGTGCCAGCAGTGAAGTGGTTTCTGGGGCCAACGTCCTGACTTTC
cdr3_aa: CASSEVVSGANVLTF
clone_size: .
v_call: TRBV6-1
d_call: .
j_call: TRBJ2-6

cdr3_nt: TGTGCCAGTAATAGGGGACTAGCGGGATCGGAGACCCAGTACTTC
cdr3_aa: CASNRGLAGSETQYF
clone_size: few
v_call: TRBV19
d_call: TRBD2
j_call: TRBJ2-5

cdr3_nt: TGTGCCAGCAGTTGGAACCGGGACAGCTACGAGCAGTACTTC
cdr3_aa: CASSWNRDSYEQYF
clone_size: .
v_call: TRBV27
d_call: TRBD1
j_call: TRBJ2-7

cdr3_nt: TGTGCCAGCAGCTTGAGATCGAACACCGGGGAGCTGTTTTTT
cdr3_aa: CASSLRSNTGELFF
clone_size: .
v_call: TRBV5-4
d_call: .
j_call: TRBJ2-2

cdr3_nt: TGTGCCAGCAGTCTTTACAGGGGGCGCGGGGATCAGCCCCAGCATTTT
cdr3_aa: CASSLYRGRGDQPQHF
clone_size: .
v_call: TRBV28
d_call: TRBD1
j_call: TRBJ1-5

cdr3_nt: TGTGCCAGCAGTTTATTGGTACAGACCCTCGAGGGGAACACTGAAGCTTTCTTT
cdr3_aa: CASSLLVQTLEGNTEAFF
clone_size: .
v_call: TRBV27
d_call: .
j_call: TRBJ1-1

cdr3_nt: TGTGCCAGCAGCCCTTTTGGAGCCCAAGAGACCCAGTACTTC
cdr3_aa: CASSPFGAQETQYF
clone_size: .
v_call: TRBV6-5
d_call: .
j_call: TRBJ2-5

cdr3_nt: TGTGCCAGCAGCTCGGACAGGGGGCACACCGGGGAGCTGTTTTTT
cdr3_aa: CASSSDRGHTGELFF
clone_size: .
v_call: TRBV7-6
d_call: TRBD1
j_call: TRBJ2-2

cdr3_nt: TGTGCCAGCAGCTTTAAGGAGTTTTACAATGAGCAGTTCTTC
cdr3_aa: CASSFKEFYNEQFF
clone_size: .
v_call: TRBV7-8
d_call: .
j_call: TRBJ2-1

cdr3_nt: TGTGCCAGCAGCTTAGGGGGCCTTGGCACTGAAGCTTTCTTT
cdr3_aa: CASSLGGLGTEAFF
clone_size: .
v_call: TRBV7-9
d_call: .
j_call: TRBJ1-1

cdr3_nt: TGTGCCAGCAGCTTAGCGGGGGGGACAGATAGCACAGATACGCAGTATTTT
cdr3_aa: CASSLAGGTDSTDTQYF
clone_size: .
v_call: TRBV7-6
d_call: .
j_call: TRBJ2-3

cdr3_nt: TGCAGCGTCGCTGGGGGGGAAATGAACACTGAAGCTTTCTTT
cdr3_aa: CSVAGGEMNTEAFF
clone_size: .
v_call: TRBV29-1
d_call: .
j_call: TRBJ1-1

cdr3_nt: TGCGCCAGCAGCCAGGACACAGGGAGTGGCGCTGAAGCTTTCTTT
cdr3_aa: CASSQDTGSGAEAFF
clone_size: .
v_call: TRBV4-3
d_call: .
j_call: TRBJ1-1

cdr3_nt: TGTGCCAGTAGTATAGTTGGGCTGAACACTGAAGCTTTCTTT
cdr3_aa: CASSIVGLNTEAFF
clone_size: .
v_call: TRBV19
d_call: .
j_call: TRBJ1-1

cdr3_nt: TGTGCCAGCTCACCAGAGGGACAAGCCTACGAGCAGTACTTC
cdr3_aa: CASSPEGQAYEQYF
clone_size: once
v_call: TRBV18
d_call: .
j_call: TRBJ2-7